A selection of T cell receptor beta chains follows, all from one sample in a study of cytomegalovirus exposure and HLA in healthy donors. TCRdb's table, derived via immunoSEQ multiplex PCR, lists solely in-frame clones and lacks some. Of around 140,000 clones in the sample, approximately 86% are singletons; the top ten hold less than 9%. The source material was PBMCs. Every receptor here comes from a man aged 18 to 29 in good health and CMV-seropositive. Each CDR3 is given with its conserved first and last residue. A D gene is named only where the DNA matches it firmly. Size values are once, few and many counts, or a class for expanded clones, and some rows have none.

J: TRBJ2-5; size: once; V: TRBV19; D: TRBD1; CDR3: CASSIEPDRAIETQYF; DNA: TGTGCCAGTAGTATAGAGCCGGACAGGGCGATTGAGACCCAGTACTTC
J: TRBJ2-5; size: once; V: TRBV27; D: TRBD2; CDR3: CASSLAGGETQYF; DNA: TGTGCCAGCAGTCTAGCGGGAGGGGAGACCCAGTACTTC
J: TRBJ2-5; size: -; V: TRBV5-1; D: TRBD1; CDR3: CASSPGVTGVETQYF; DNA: TGCGCCAGCAGCCCTGGGGTCACAGGGGTTGAGACCCAGTACTTC
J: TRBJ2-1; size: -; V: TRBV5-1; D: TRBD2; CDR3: CASSPGPAGSYEQFF; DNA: TGCGCCAGCAGCCCCGGGCCAGCGGGGTCGTATGAGCAGTTCTTC
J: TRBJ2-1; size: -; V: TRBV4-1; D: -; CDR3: CASALGVTERPSWNEQFF; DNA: TGCGCCTCCGCTCTCGGGGTCACCGAACGGCCCTCTTGGAATGAGCAGTTCTTC
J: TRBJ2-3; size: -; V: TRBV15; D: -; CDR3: CATSGSLAVGTDTQYF; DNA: TGTGCCACCAGCGGTTCTTTAGCGGTAGGCACAGATACGCAGTATTTT
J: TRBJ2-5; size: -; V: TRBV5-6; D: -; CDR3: CASSGGTDDQETQYF; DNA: TGTGCCAGCAGCGGGGGGACAGATGACCAAGAGACCCAGTACTTC
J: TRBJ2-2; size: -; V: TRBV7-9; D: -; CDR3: CASRRAGDTGELFF; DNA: TGTGCCAGCAGGCGGGCAGGGGACACCGGGGAGCTGTTTTTT
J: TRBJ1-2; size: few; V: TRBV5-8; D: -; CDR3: CASSVRGYTF; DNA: TGTGCCAGCAGCGTGAGGGGCTACACCTTC
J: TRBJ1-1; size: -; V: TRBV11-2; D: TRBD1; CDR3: CASSRDSSMNTEAFF; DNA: TGTGCCAGCAGCCGGGACAGTTCAATGAACACTGAAGCTTTCTTT
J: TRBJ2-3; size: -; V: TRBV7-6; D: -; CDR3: CASSLFTRDRHTDTQYF; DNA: TGTGCCAGCAGCTTATTCACTAGGGATCGACACACAGATACGCAGTATTTT
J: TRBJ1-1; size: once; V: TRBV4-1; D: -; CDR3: CASSQLGAGTEAFF; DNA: TGCGCCAGCAGCCAATTGGGGGCGGGCACTGAAGCTTTCTTT
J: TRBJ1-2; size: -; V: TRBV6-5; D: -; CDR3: CASSSRQLYLNGYTF; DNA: TGTGCCAGCAGTTCCCGACAGCTCTATCTTAATGGCTACACCTTC
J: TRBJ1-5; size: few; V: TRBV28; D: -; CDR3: CASSLFRGQRQPQHF; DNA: TGTGCCAGCAGTTTATTCAGGGGACAAAGACAGCCCCAGCATTTT
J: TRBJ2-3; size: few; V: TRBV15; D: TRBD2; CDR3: CATGLAGGSDTQYF; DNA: TGTGCCACGGGACTAGCGGGAGGATCAGATACGCAGTATTTT
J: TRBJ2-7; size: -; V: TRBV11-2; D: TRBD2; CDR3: CASSLASGSYEQYF; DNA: TGTGCCAGCAGCTTGGCTAGCGGGAGCTACGAGCAGTACTTC
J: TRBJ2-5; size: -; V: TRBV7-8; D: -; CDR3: CASSFAGIISETQYF; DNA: TGTGCCAGCAGCTTTGCAGGGATTATCTCGGAGACCCAGTACTTC
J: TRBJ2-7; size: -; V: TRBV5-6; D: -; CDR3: CASSLVQPPEQYF; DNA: TGTGCCAGCAGCTTGGTACAGCCCCCCGAGCAGTACTTC
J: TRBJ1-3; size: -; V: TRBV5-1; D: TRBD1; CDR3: CASSLDGTGFSGNTIYF; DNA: TGCGCCAGCAGCTTGGATGGGACAGGCTTCTCTGGAAACACCATATATTTT
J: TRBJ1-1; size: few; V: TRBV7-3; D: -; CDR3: CASSPGGTEAFF; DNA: TGTGCCAGCAGCCCGGGGGGGACTGAAGCTTTCTTT
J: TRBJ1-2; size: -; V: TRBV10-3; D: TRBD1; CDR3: CAIRPSTGGVGYGYTF; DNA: TGTGCCATCAGGCCCAGTACAGGGGGCGTAGGCTATGGCTACACCTTC
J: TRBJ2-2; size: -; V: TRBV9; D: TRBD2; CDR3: CASSPSGLVFGGELFF; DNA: TGTGCCAGCAGCCCCTCGGGACTAGTATTTGGCGGGGAGCTGTTTTTT
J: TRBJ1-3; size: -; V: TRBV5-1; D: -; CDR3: CASSWSTDTGNTIYF; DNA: TGCGCCAGCAGCTGGTCAACAGATACTGGAAACACCATATATTTT
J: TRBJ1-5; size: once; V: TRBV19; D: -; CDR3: CASSSDRENQPQHF; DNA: TGTGCCAGTAGTTCGGACAGAGAGAATCAGCCCCAGCATTTT
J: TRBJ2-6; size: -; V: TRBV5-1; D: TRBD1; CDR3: CASSSNPARQGAYGANVLTF; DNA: TGCGCCAGCAGCTCCAACCCCGCCCGACAGGGGGCTTACGGGGCCAACGTCCTGACTTTC
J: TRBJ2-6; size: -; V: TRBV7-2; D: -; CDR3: CASSPRLGNSGANVLTF; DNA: TGTGCCAGCAGCCCGCGGCTAGGAAACTCTGGGGCCAACGTCCTGACTTTC
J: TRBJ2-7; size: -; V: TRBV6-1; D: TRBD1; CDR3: CASRLAGTGFYEQYF; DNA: TGTGCCAGCAGATTAGCCGGGACAGGGTTCTACGAGCAGTACTTC
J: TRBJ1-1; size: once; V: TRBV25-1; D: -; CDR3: CASSGTVRNTEAFF; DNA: TGTGCCAGCAGTGGGACAGTGCGGAACACTGAAGCTTTCTTT
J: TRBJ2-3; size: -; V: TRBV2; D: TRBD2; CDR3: CASRTGLAGYTDTQYF; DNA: TGTGCCAGCAGAACCGGACTAGCGGGATACACAGATACGCAGTATTTT
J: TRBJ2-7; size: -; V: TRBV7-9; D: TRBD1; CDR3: CAAGTGDRVQYF; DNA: TGTGCCGCCGGGACAGGGGATCGTGTGCAGTACTTC
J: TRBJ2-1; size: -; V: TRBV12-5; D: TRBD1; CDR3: CASGFGTAIGNEQFF; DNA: TGTGCTAGTGGTTTCGGGACAGCCATTGGGAATGAGCAGTTCTTC
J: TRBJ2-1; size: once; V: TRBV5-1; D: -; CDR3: CASSLGTASYNEQFF; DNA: TGCGCCAGCAGCTTGGGAACAGCCTCCTACAATGAGCAGTTCTTC
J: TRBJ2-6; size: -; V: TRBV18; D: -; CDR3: CASSPPLSRSGANVLTF; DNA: TGTGCCAGCTCACCTCCTTTAAGTCGGTCCGGGGCCAACGTCCTGACTTTC
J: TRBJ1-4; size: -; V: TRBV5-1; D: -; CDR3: CASSTGSATNEKLFF; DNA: TGCGCCAGCAGCACAGGGTCGGCAACTAATGAAAAACTGTTTTTT
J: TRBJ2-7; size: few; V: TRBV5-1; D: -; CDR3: CASSLGGQEQYF; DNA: TGCGCCAGCAGCTTGGGCGGACAGGAGCAGTACTTC
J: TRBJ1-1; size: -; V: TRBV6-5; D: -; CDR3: CASRQSGRTPEAFF; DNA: TGTGCCAGCAGACAGTCGGGAAGAACGCCTGAAGCTTTCTTT
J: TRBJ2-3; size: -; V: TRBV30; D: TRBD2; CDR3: CAWTLLAGDTDTQYF; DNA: TGTGCCTGGACCCTCTTAGCGGGGGACACAGATACGCAGTATTTT
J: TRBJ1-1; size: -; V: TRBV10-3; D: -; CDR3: CAISARNPDEAFF; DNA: TGTGCCATCAGTGCGAGGAATCCCGATGAAGCTTTCTTT
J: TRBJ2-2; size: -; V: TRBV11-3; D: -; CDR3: CASSLEVRGGTGELFF; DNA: TGTGCCAGCAGCTTAGAAGTCAGGGGCGGCACCGGGGAGCTGTTTTTT
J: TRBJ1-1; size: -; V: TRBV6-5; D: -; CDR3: CASSSGTQDTEAFF; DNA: TGTGCCAGCTCGTCGGGGACACAGGACACTGAAGCTTTCTTT